One and the same sample provided the 12 T cell receptor beta chains below, sequenced in a study of CD8+CD57+ T cells in acquired aplastic anemia. It was patients with CD8+CD57+ cell expansion by flow cytometry who were chosen for sequencing. Using genomic DNA as the template, TCR beta VDJ and CDR3 profiling was carried out. TCRdb recomputed calls from the reads with MiXCR, one row per CDR3 protein. This table has about 200,000 distinct CDR3 sequences, 65% appearing once. The sample taken for sequencing was sorted CD4+, CD8+, or CD8+CD57+ T cells (not recorded which) from PBMCs. The source is a human donor with aplastic anemia.

The V gene is TRBV10-3, the J gene TRBJ1-5, with 7 bases aligning to TRBD1. Germline lookup yields CDR1 ENHRY and CDR2 SYGVKD. CDR3 length: 13 amino acids. Trimming cost V 9 bases and J 7 bases; bases outside gene matches: 9. The CDR3 DNA reads as TGTGCCATTCACAGGGGCTACGAGCAGCCCCAGCATTTT. It is translated as CAIHRGYEQPQHF.

Concerning this clonotype: This may arise from a read error, as a much more abundant clone is one base away. No conserved phenylalanine or tryptophan ends this CDR3, so it is likely a read error. The chain carries TRBV9 and TRBJ2-1, with D perhaps TRBD2 (7 bases). Germline-derived CDR1 and CDR2 are SGDLS and YYNGEE. This CDR3 has 17 amino acids. The germline V and J ends were trimmed by 0 bases and 7 bases, with 20 bases remaining between them. The CDR3 reads CASSVDLGGGVWNEQFS. DNA for the CDR3: TGTGCCAGCAGCGTAGATCTGGGCGGGGGCGTCTGGAATGAGCAGTTCTCC.

This clonotype was seen a few times. This chain connects TRBV7-9 to TRBJ1-2; no clear D gene. CDR3 size: 15 residues. Germline values: CDR1 SEHNR, CDR2 FQNEAQ (reference sequence). Trimming left V 0 bases short and J 4 bases short, with 12 bases between. Written as DNA, the CDR3 is TGTGCCAGCAGCTTAGCAGGGAGTGGCTCCTATGGCTACACCTTC. Residues: CASSLAGSGSYGYTF.

The chain carries TRBV7-2 and TRBJ2-3; 7 positions agree with TRBD2. The CDR3 sequence is 16 residues long. Germline trimming cut 1 base from V and 2 bases from J; bases unmatched to any gene: 6. Germline CDR1 and CDR2: SGHTA and FQGNSA. In nucleotides, the CDR3 is TGTGCCAGCAGCTTAGTTGACGGGGGGACCACAGATACGCAGTATTTT. Encoded protein: CASSLVDGGTTDTQYF.

This clonotype was seen a single time. The gene calls are TRBV9 and TRBJ1-2; the D is unclear. CDR3 length equals 15 residues. V gave up 6 bases and J gave up 2 bases, with 17 bases separating them. CDR1 is SGDLS, CDR2 YYNGEE, per germline. For the CDR3, the DNA is TGTGCCAGCACCTCGGAGAGGGTAGGGAACTATGGCTACACCTTC. Translation gives CASTSERVGNYGYTF.

The chain employs TRBV7-9 and TRBJ1-2, with no clear D. Trimming removed 1 base from V and 4 bases from J, with 13 bases in between. Germline V gene data show CDR1 as SEHNR and CDR2 as FQNEAQ (reference sequence). The CDR3 covers 15 residues. The CDR3 reads CASSLGNALAYGYTF. CDR3 DNA sequence: TGTGCCAGCAGCTTAGGTAACGCCCTGGCCTATGGCTACACCTTC.

Here the CDR3 DNA reads TGTGCCACCAGCAGCACACCCACCGCAAATCAGCCCCAGCATTTT. It yields the protein CATSSTPTANQPQHF. V is TRBV15 and J is TRBJ1-5; D uncertain. CDR1 is LNHNV and CDR2 is YYDKDF in the germline V gene (reference sequence). V lost 3 bases to trimming and J lost 4 bases, with 13 bases between them. This CDR3 is built from 15 residues. Supplemented by reference TRBV15 and TRBJ1-5, the full variable domain reads DAMVIQNPRYQVTQFGKPVTLSCSQTLNHNVMYWYQQKSSQAPKLLFHYYDKDFNNEADTPDNFQSRRPNTSFCFLDIRSPGLGDTAMYLCATSSTPTANQPQHFGDGTRLSIL.

V and J are TRBV29-1 and TRBJ2-3; 8 bases align to TRBD2. There are 17 residues in the CDR3. CDR1 SQVTM and CDR2 ANQGSEA come from the germline V gene. J lost 0 bases, V lost 7 bases, and 15 bases had no gene match. The CDR3 sequence: CSGERAGVCISTDTQYF. CDR3 DNA: TGCAGCGGGGAACGAGCGGGAGTATGTATCAGCACAGATACGCAGTATTTT.

CDR3 protein: CASPTMNTEAFF. For the CDR3, the DNA is TGTGCCAGCCCTACTATGAACACTGAAGCTTTCTTT. The chain uses TRBV2 and TRBJ1-1; D is ambiguous. V lost 8 bases to trimming and J lost 0 bases, with 7 bases between them. Germline V CDR1 and CDR2: SNHLY, FYNNEI. The length of the CDR3 is 12 residues.

The V gene is TRBV20-1, the J gene TRBJ1-6, with a possible D match to TRBD1 (6 bases). The V end lost 5 bases, the J end lost 5 bases, and 19 bases lay between the germline ends. CDR1 DFQATT and CDR2 SNEGSKA come from the germline V gene (reference sequence). The CDR3 covers 16 residues. Written as DNA, the CDR3 is TGCAGTGCTGGAGGGGGGTGGACAAGGGATAATTCACCCCTCCACTTT. This encodes CSAGGGWTRDNSPLHF.

Comment on this clonotype: Its ends do not fully match the called genes, so a read error is possible. The chain has TRBV7-9 and TRBJ1-1; maybe TRBD1 (6 bases). This CDR3 is built from 18 residues. The germline V gene encodes CDR1 SEHNR and CDR2 FQNEAQ (reference sequence). The DNA for the CDR3 is TGTGCCAGCAGCTTAAACCCTTTAAAGGGGGGGGTGAAGACTGAAGCTTTCTTT. The encoded protein is CASSLNPLKGGVKTEAFF.

This rearrangement joins TRBV7-2 to TRBJ2-6; D is perhaps TRBD1 (5 bases). The CDR3 consists of 14 residues. V was cut by 11 bases and J by 0 bases, with 11 bases left in between. Germline CDR1 is SGHTA and CDR2 is FQGNSA. The chain's CDR3 is CAEKTDSGANVLTF. CDR3 bases: TGTGCCGAAAAGACAGACTCTGGGGCCAACGTCCTGACTTTC.